The present entry profiles one TCR beta chain with its context. What it binds is not known. V trimming: 5 bases; J trimming: 6 bases; junction bases outside the gene matches: 13. This CDR3 comprises 16 residues. Germline-derived CDR1 and CDR2 are SGHVS and FQNEAQ. All participating donors were Caucasian adults from Nashville, Tennessee. From CD4+ cells came CD45RA+ naive and CD45RA-negative memory subsets. The sample is drawn from a study of shared clonotypes between healthy human individuals. Study observations and caveats: When compared with the clonotypes that were shared by all four sorted-subset donors, the non-shared clonotypes turned out to have lower generation probabilities.

Only in-frame clones appear in the TCRdb table, and some are missing; sequencing was by immunoSEQ multiplex PCR. The sample records about 1 million clones, about 75% being singletons. The genes are TRBV7-8 and TRBJ1-2, with 9 nucleotides matching TRBD1. This receptor was identified in a man aged 18 to 35 in good health. The sequenced sample consisted of memory CD4+ T cells sorted from blood. Noted subset: CD45RA-negative fraction. CDR3 bases: TGTGCCAGCAGCAGGGACAGGGTAAGAAGATCGGATGGCTACACCTTC. Amino acids: CASSRDRVRRSDGYTF.